Below, one T cell receptor beta chain is given with its context. Germline V gene data show CDR1 as MDHEN and CDR2 as SYDVKM. The V end was cut by 8 bases, the J end by 3 bases, with 5 bases between. The CDR3 spans 10 residues. This sample was taken from a study of cytomegalovirus exposure and HLA in healthy donors. Healthy donors of bone marrow made up the group. The primer mix had 60 Vbeta and 13 Jbeta primers. TCRdb's copy holds only in-frame clones and misses some; the assay was immunoSEQ multiplex PCR. This repertoire shows around 100,000 clones, approximately 65% found once; its top ten account for approximately 2.3%.

Sequences were obtained from PBMCs. This clonotype was obtained from a man in his thirties or forties in good health and CMV-seronegative. V gene TRBV28 combines with J gene TRBJ2-7; D is undetermined. CDR3 nucleotide sequence: TGTGCCAGCGCTATCTACGAGCAGTACTTC. This sequence encodes CASAIYEQYF.